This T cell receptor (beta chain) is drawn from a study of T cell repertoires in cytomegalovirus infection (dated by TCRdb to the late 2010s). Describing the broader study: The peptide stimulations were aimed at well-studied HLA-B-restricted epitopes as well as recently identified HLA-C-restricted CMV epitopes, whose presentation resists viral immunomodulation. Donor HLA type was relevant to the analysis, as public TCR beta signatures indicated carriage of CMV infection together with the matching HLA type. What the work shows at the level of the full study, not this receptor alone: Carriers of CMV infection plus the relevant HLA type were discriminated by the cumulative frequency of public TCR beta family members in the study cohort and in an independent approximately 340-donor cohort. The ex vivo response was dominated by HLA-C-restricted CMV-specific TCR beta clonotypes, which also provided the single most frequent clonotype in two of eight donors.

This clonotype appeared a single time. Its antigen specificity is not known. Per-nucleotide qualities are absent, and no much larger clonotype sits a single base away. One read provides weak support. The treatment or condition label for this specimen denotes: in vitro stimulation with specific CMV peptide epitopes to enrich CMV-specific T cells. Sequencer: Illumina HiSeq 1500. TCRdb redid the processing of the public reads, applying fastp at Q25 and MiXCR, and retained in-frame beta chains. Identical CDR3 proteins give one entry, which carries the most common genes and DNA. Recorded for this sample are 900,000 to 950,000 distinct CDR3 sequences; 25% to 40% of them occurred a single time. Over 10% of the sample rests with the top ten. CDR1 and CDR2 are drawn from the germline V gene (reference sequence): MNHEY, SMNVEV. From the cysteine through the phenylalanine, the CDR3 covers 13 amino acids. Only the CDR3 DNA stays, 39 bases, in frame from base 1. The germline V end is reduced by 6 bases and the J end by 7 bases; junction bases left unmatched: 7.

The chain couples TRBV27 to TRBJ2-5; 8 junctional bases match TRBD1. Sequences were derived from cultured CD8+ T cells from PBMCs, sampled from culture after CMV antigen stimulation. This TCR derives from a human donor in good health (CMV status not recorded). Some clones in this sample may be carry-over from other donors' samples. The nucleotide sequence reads TGTGCCAGCAGACCAGGGGGCTGGGGGACCCAGTACTTC. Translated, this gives CASRPGGWGTQYF.